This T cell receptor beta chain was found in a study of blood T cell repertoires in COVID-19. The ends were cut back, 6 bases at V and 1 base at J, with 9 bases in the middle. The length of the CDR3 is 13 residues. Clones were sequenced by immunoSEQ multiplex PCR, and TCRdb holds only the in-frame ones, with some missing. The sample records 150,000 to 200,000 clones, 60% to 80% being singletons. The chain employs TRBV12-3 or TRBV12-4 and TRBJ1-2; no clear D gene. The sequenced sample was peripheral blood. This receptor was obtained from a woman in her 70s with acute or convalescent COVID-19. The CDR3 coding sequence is TGTGCCAGCAGCACCTCGGGTAACTATGGCTACACCTTC. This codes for CASSTSGNYGYTF.